A single sample is the source of the 2 T cell receptor beta chains below, sequenced in a study of blood T cell repertoires in COVID-19 (dated by TCRdb to 2019 to 2021). The library was produced with the immunoSEQ multiplex PCR assay. TCRdb took over this immuneACCESS table, retaining in-frame rearrangements with V and J assigned. Such tables are incomplete; in checked studies, under half of the missing clones stem from an unresolved V gene, and the remainder is unexplained. Recorded for this sample are some 100,000 clones; around 89% of them occurred a single time. About a fifth of the sample belongs to the ten largest clones. The sequenced material came from peripheral blood. These receptors all come from a human donor with acute or convalescent COVID-19. The donor label of this sample is uncertain.

The V and J genes are TRBV19 and TRBJ1-5; possible D gene TRBD1, 6 bases. In germline, CDR1 is LNHDA, CDR2 SQIVND (reference sequence). CDR3 length: 15 residues. Trimming left V 7 bases short and J 1 base short, with 14 bases between. Written as DNA, the CDR3 is TGTGCCAGTACTACAGGGTCCGGCAGCAATCAGCCCCAGCATTTT. Translating it yields CASTTGSGSNQPQHF.

This clone turned up a few times. The chain joins TRBV19 to TRBJ1-1; D is perhaps TRBD1 (6 bases). The CDR3 extends over 15 amino acids. The germline V gene encodes CDR1 LNHDA and CDR2 SQIVND (reference sequence). V dropped 6 bases and J dropped 3 bases, with 17 bases sitting between them. The CDR3 reads CASRAGTTWDTEAFF. CDR3 nucleotide sequence: TGTGCCAGTAGAGCCGGGACAACATGGGACACTGAAGCTTTCTTT.